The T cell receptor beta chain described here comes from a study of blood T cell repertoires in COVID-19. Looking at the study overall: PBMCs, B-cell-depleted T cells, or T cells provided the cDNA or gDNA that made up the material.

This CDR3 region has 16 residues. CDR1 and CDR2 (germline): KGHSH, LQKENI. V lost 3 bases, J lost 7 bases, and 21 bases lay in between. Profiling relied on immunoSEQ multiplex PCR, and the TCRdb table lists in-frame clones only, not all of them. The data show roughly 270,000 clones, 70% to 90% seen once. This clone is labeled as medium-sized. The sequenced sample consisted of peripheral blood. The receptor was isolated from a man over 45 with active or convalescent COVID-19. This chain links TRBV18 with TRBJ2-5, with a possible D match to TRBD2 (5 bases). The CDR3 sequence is CASSPPDYPGVGTQYF. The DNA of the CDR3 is TGTGCCAGCTCACCTCCCGACTACCCCGGTGTAGGGACCCAGTACTTC.